The present T cell receptor beta chain was sequenced within a study of blood T cell repertoires in COVID-19. About the study: Whether acute or convalescent, the COVID-19 samples came from the United States, Italy and Spain. Sources were T cells, B-cell-depleted T cells, or PBMCs; the material itself was cDNA or gDNA.

V lost 0 bases to trimming and J lost 0 bases, with 7 bases between them. The CDR3 loop spans 14 amino acids. Germline-derived CDR1 and CDR2 are SGHRS and YFSETQ. As processed by the authors: How many nucleated cells were present was estimated from reference gene primer amplification. The table came from immunoSEQ multiplex PCR; TCRdb's copy has only in-frame clones and leaves some out. V and J calls and clone size follow that table, whereas D and trimming were derived from the DNA. The table records around 250,000 clones, roughly 80% of them present only once. The sample consisted of peripheral blood. The clonotype was recovered from a woman younger than 35 with acute or convalescent COVID-19. The V and J genes are TRBV5-1 and TRBJ2-7; no firm D call. CDR3 nucleotides: TGCGCCAGCAGCTTGGATGCAGGCTCCTACGAGCAGTACTTC. Residues: CASSLDAGSYEQYF.